This note documents a single T cell receptor beta chain sequence. V was clipped by 0 bases and J by 8 bases, with 11 bases between them. Germline V gene data show CDR1 as SGDLS and CDR2 as YYNGEE. CDR3 length: 13 residues. The data originate from a study of T cell responses to AZD1222 COVID-19 vaccine. The protocol was immunoSEQ multiplex PCR, while the TCRdb copy is restricted to in-frame clones and leaves out a portion. The sample lists approximately 130,000 clones, about 90% occurring once. Sequences were derived from peripheral blood, sampled on day 0 of AZD1222 vaccination. The chain joins TRBV9 to TRBJ1-2; no reliable D call. This sequence originates from an adult in good health. CDR3 nucleotide sequence: TGTGCCAGCAGCGTAGGCTCATCCTACGGCTACACCTTC. It translates to CASSVGSSYGYTF.